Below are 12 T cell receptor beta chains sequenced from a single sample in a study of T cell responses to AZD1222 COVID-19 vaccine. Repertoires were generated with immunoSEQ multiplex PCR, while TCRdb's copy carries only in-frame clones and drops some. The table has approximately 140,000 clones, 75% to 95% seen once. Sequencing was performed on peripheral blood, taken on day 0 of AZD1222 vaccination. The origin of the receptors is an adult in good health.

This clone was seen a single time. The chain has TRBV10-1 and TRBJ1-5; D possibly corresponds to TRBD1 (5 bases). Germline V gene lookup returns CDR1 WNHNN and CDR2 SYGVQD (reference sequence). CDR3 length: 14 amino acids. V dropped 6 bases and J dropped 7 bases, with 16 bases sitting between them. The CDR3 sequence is CASSDRQRGQPQHF. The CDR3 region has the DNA TGCGCCAGCAGCGATCGACAGAGGGGCCAGCCCCAGCATTTT.

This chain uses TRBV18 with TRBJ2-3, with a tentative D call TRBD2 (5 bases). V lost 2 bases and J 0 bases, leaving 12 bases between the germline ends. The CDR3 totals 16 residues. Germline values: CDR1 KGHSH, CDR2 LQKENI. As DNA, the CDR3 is TGTGCCAGCTCACCAGGGCCACTAGGGAGCACAGATACGCAGTATTTT. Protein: CASSPGPLGSTDTQYF.

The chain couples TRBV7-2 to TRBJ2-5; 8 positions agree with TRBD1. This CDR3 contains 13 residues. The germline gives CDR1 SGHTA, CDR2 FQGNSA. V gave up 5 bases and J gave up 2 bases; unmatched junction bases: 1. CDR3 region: CASSNRGQETQYF. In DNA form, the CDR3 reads TGTGCCAGCAGCAACAGGGGGCAAGAGACCCAGTACTTC.

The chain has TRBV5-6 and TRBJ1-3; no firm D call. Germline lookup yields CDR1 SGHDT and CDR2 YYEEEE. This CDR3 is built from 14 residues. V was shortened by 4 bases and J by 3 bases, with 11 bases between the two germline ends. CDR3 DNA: TGTGCCAGCAGCAATCCGGCTAGTGGAAACACCATATATTTT. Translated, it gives CASSNPASGNTIYF.

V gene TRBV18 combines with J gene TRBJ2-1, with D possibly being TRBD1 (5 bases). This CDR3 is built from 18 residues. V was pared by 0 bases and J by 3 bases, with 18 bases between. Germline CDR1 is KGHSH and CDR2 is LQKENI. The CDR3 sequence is CASSPPGQNPIGYNEQFF. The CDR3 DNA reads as TGTGCCAGCTCACCACCGGGGCAAAACCCTATCGGCTACAATGAGCAGTTCTTC.

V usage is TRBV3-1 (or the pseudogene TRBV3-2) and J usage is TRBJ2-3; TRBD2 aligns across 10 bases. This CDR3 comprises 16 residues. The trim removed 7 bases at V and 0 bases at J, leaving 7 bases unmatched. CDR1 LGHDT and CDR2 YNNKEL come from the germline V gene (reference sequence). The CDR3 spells CASTHSGGDSTDTQYF. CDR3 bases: TGTGCCAGCACCCACAGCGGGGGGGACAGCACAGATACGCAGTATTTT.

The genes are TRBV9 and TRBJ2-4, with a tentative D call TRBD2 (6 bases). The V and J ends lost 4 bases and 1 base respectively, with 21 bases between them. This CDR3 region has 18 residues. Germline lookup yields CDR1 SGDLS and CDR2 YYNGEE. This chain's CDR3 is CASSSRSWGGVAKNIQYF. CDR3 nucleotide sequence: TGTGCCAGCAGCTCGAGGTCGTGGGGCGGGGTCGCCAAAAACATTCAGTACTTC.

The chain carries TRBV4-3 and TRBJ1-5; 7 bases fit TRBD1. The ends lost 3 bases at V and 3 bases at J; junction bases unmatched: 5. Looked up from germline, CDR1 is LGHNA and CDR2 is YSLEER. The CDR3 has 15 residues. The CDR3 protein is CASSQETGINQPQHF. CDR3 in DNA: TGCGCCAGCAGCCAGGAGACAGGGATCAATCAGCCCCAGCATTTT.

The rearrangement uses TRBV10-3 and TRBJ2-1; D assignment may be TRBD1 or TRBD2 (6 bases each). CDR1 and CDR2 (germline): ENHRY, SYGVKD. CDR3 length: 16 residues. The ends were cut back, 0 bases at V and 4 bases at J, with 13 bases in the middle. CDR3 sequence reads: CAISESGQGTYNEQFF. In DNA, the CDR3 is TGTGCCATCAGTGAGTCGGGTCAGGGGACTTACAATGAGCAGTTCTTC.

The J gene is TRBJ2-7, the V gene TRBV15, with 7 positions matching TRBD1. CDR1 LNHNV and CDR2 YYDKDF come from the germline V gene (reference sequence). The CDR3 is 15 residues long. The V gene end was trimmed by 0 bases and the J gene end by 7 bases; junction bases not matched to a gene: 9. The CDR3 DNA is TGTGCCACCAGCAGAGATTCAGGGGGAGTGGTGGAGCAGTACTTC. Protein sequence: CATSRDSGGVVEQYF.

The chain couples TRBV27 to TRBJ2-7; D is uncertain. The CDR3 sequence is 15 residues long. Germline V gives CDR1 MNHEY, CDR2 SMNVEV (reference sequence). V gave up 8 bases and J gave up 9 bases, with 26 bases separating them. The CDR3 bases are TGTGCCAGCCGCTATTACGGGTCATTTGAATCTGGGCAGTACTTC. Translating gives CASRYYGSFESGQYF.

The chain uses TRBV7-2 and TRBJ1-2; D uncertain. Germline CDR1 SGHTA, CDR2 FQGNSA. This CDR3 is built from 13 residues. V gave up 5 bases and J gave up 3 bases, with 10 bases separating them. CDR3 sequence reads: CASSPLWDYGYTF. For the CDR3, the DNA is TGTGCCAGCAGCCCCTTGTGGGACTATGGCTACACCTTC.